The rows below give T cell receptor beta chains drawn from one sample of a study of shared clonotypes between healthy human individuals. The repertoire was sequenced with immunoSEQ multiplex PCR; TCRdb's copy has only in-frame clones and lacks some. The sample has just over 2,000,000 clones, roughly 95% seen once; the top ten hold more than 0.1%. The sequenced material came from naive CD4+ T cells sorted from blood. The receptors derive from a man aged 18 to 30 in good health. CDR3s include the opening cysteine and the closing phenylalanine or tryptophan. D genes are given only for firm matches. Clone sizes are given selectively: once, few, many, or a class where the clone is expanded.

>NA|TRBJ1-5|TRBV15|NA
TGTGCCACCAGCAGAGATTCGCAGGGTGTGAATCAGCCCCAGCATTTT
CATSRDSQGVNQPQHF
>NA|TRBJ2-7|TRBV27|NA
TGTGCCAGCAGTTCACTGAGCGGAGGCTACGAGCAGTACTTC
CASSSLSGGYEQYF
>NA|TRBJ2-1|TRBV9|NA
TGTGCCAGCGGCGGGAAAATAGACAATGAGCAGTTCTTC
CASGGKIDNEQFF
>once|TRBJ2-1|TRBV13|TRBD2
TGTGCCAGCAGCCCGCTGCTTGGACTAGCGGAAAGCTCCTACAATGAGCAGTTCTTC
CASSPLLGLAESSYNEQFF
>NA|TRBJ2-6|TRBV6-1|TRBD1
TGTGCCAGCAGTGCCCGACAGGGGGCGTGGGGGGCCAACGTCCTGACTTTC
CASSARQGAWGANVLTF
>NA|TRBJ1-5|TRBV7-2|NA
TGTGCCAGCAGCTTAGTAGGGGTTGGGAGCAATCAGCCCCAGCATTTT
CASSLVGVGSNQPQHF
>NA|TRBJ2-3|TRBV27|TRBD1
TGTGCCAGCAGCTACAAGATTCCGGGACAGGGTACAGATACGCAGTATTTT
CASSYKIPGQGTDTQYF
>NA|TRBJ1-1|TRBV6-5|NA
TGTGCCAGCAGTTACTCGAATGGTGAAGCTTTCTTT
CASSYSNGEAFF
>NA|TRBJ2-7|TRBV5-1|NA
TGCGCCAGCAGCTTGGTCTCCCCAGGCTACGAGCAGTACTTC
CASSLVSPGYEQYF
>NA|TRBJ1-3|TRBV5-1|NA
TGCGCCAGCAGCCTCCAGGGCTCTGGAAACACCATATATTTT
CASSLQGSGNTIYF
>NA|TRBJ2-3|TRBV9|TRBD1
TGTGCCAGCAGCGGACTGAGACAGGGCCCCGTCTCAGATACGCAGTATTTT
CASSGLRQGPVSDTQYF
>NA|TRBJ2-7|TRBV5-6|TRBD1
TGTGCCAGCAGCTTAGGGACAGTCTCCTACGAGCAGTACTTC
CASSLGTVSYEQYF
>NA|TRBJ2-7|TRBV11-2|NA
TGTGCCAGCAGCCTGGACCGACTAACCTACGAGCAGTACTTC
CASSLDRLTYEQYF
>once|TRBJ2-5|TRBV2|TRBD2
TGTGCCAGCAGTGAAGTGGCAAGCGGGGGGGCTAAGCAAGAGACCCAGTACTTC
CASSEVASGGAKQETQYF
>NA|TRBJ2-5|TRBV5-6|TRBD1
TGTGCCAGCAGCCTCGACAGGGTTGAGACCCAGTACTTC
CASSLDRVETQYF
>NA|TRBJ2-5|TRBV20-1|NA
TGCAGTGCCACGGCCGGGGGTGACCAGTACTTC
CSATAGGDQYF
>NA|TRBJ1-4|TRBV6-6|TRBD1
TGTGCCAGCAGTCTTGGACAGGAGACTAATGAAAAACTGTTTTTT
CASSLGQETNEKLFF
>NA|TRBJ2-6|TRBV18|TRBD1
TGTGCCAGCTCACGACTCGGGGGACAGGGTGGCTCTGGGGCCAACGTCCTGACTTTC
CASSRLGGQGGSGANVLTF
>NA|TRBJ1-1|TRBV28|TRBD1
TGTGCCAGCACCTTAAGACAGGGAAAAGCTTTCTTT
CASTLRQGKAFF
>NA|TRBJ1-2|TRBV19|NA
TGTGCCAGTAGTATTCCCTACCTAGAGGGCTATGGCTACACCTTC
CASSIPYLEGYGYTF
>NA|TRBJ2-7|TRBV7-8|NA
TGTGCCAGCAGCTTAGCTCGCCAGAACTCCTACGAGCAGTACTTC
CASSLARQNSYEQYF
>NA|TRBJ1-1|TRBV6-1|NA
TGTGCCAGCAGTGATGTCAGTATGAACACTGAAGCTTTCTTT
CASSDVSMNTEAFF
>NA|TRBJ2-7|TRBV4-3|TRBD1
TGCGCCAGCAGCCAAGACTATATCGGGGACAGGCCCTACGAGCAGTACTTC
CASSQDYIGDRPYEQYF
>NA|TRBJ2-3|TRBV29-1|NA
TGCAGCGTTGCGGCCCAGAGCACAGATACGCAGTATTTT
CSVAAQSTDTQYF
>NA|TRBJ2-7|TRBV10-3|NA
TGTGCCATCAGTGAGACAGGGTACGAGCAGTACTTC
CAISETGYEQYF
>few|TRBJ2-2|TRBV19|NA
TGTGCCAGTAGTATAGGTTACACCCCCGGGGAGCTGTTTTTT
CASSIGYTPGELFF
>NA|TRBJ1-3|TRBV4-3|TRBD1
TGCGCCAGCAGCCAATCTAGGACAGGGGTCTCTGGAAACACCATATATTTT
CASSQSRTGVSGNTIYF
>NA|TRBJ2-7|TRBV6-5|NA
TGTGCCAGCAGTTACTCGAGGCAGGGCTACGAGCAGTACTTC
CASSYSRQGYEQYF
>NA|TRBJ2-7|TRBV5-4|NA
TGTGCCAGCAGCTTGGTCGGGGCGAACCTTGAATTCACTCCCTACGAGCAGTACTTC
CASSLVGANLEFTPYEQYF
>NA|TRBJ2-7|TRBV6-6|TRBD2
TGTGCCACCGGGCGGGGGGGTGGTCCGGGCTACGAGCAGTACTTC
CATGRGGGPGYEQYF
>NA|TRBJ2-7|TRBV9|TRBD1
TGTGCCAGCAGCGCCGACGGGACAGGGGCCTACGAGCAGTACTTC
CASSADGTGAYEQYF
>NA|TRBJ1-2|TRBV7-9|NA
TGTGCCAGCAGCTTAGCGGGAGGTGGCTACACCTTC
CASSLAGGGYTF
>NA|TRBJ2-7|TRBV4-1|NA
TGCGCCAGCAGCCAAGATTTCGGAGACGCCTCCTACGAGCAGTACTTC
CASSQDFGDASYEQYF
>NA|TRBJ2-2|TRBV6-6|NA
TGTGCCAGCGCCAGGTCCGGGGAGCTGTTTTTT
CASARSGELFF
>NA|TRBJ2-2|TRBV5-1|NA
TGCGCCAGCAGTCTCTCGACCGGGGAGCTGTTTTTT
CASSLSTGELFF
>once|TRBJ1-1|TRBV7-9|NA
TGTGCCAGCAGCTTAGACGAGGCATTTGAAGCTTTCTTT
CASSLDEAFEAFF
>NA|TRBJ2-5|TRBV5-4|NA
TGTGCCAGCAGCCGTGGGGACACGGGGGGAAGCGATCAAGAGACCCAGTACTTC
CASSRGDTGGSDQETQYF
>NA|TRBJ1-5|TRBV10-3|NA
TGTGCCATCAGTGAGTCGGGACATCGCAATCAGCCCCAGCATTTT
CAISESGHRNQPQHF
>NA|TRBJ1-3|TRBV19|NA
TGTGCCACCTCCCAGCTGGCTGGAAACACCATATATTTT
CATSQLAGNTIYF
>NA|TRBJ2-5|TRBV5-1|TRBD2
TGCGCCAGCCAAGAAACTAGCGGGAGACGGGAGACCCAGTACTTC
CASQETSGRRETQYF
>NA|TRBJ2-7|TRBV5-1|NA
TGCGCCAGCAGCTTAACTGCCTCTTACGAGCAGTACTTC
CASSLTASYEQYF
>NA|TRBJ1-1|TRBV2|NA
TGTGCCAGCAGTGAAACCCCCCGTCTCAGGGGAACTGAAGCTTTCTTT
CASSETPRLRGTEAFF
>NA|TRBJ2-7|TRBV5-1|TRBD1
TGCGCCAGCAGCATTGCGACAGGGCCCGGGGTTTACGAGCAGTACTTC
CASSIATGPGVYEQYF
>NA|TRBJ2-7|TRBV5-1|NA
TGCGCCAGCACAGGGTCGGGACACGAGCAGTACTTC
CASTGSGHEQYF
>NA|TRBJ2-1|TRBV7-3|NA
TGTGCCAGCAGCCACTACAACAATGAGCAGTTCTTC
CASSHYNNEQFF
>NA|TRBJ2-5|TRBV6-1|NA
TGTGCCAGCAGTGAAGAGTCCCCCCGGAAGACCCAGTACTTC
CASSEESPRKTQYF
>NA|TRBJ2-7|TRBV28|TRBD1
TGTGCCAGCAGTTTATGGGACAGGGTCCCCCACGAGCAGTACTTC
CASSLWDRVPHEQYF
>NA|TRBJ2-5|TRBV6-6|NA
TGTGCCAGCAGTCACCCACAGGCGGCGAACCAAGAGACCCAGTACTTC
CASSHPQAANQETQYF
>NA|TRBJ2-5|TRBV11-3|TRBD1
TGTGCCAGCAGCTTATACACAGGGGGCTGGGAGACCCAGTACTTC
CASSLYTGGWETQYF
>NA|TRBJ2-3|TRBV6-4|NA
TGTGCCAGCAGTGACGAAGCTTTAGGGCACACAGATACGCAGTATTTT
CASSDEALGHTDTQYF
>NA|TRBJ2-2|TRBV6-5|NA
TGTGCCAGCGCTACCAACACCGGGGAGCTGTTTTTT
CASATNTGELFF
>NA|TRBJ1-6|TRBV9|TRBD1
TGTGCCAGCAGCGGTGGGACAGGGGTTAATTCACCCCTCCACTTT
CASSGGTGVNSPLHF
>NA|TRBJ1-2|TRBV28|NA
TGTGCCAGCAGTTCCCCTCCCCGGGACAATAACTATGGCTACACCTTC
CASSSPPRDNNYGYTF
>NA|TRBJ2-5|TRBV6-1|TRBD1
TGTGCCAGCAGTGAATTGGACAGGTCGGAGACCCAGTACTTC
CASSELDRSETQYF
>NA|TRBJ1-6|TRBV6-7|NA
TGTGCCAGCAGTTACGGGGCCAGAAATTCACCCCTCCACTTT
CASSYGARNSPLHF
>NA|TRBJ1-2|TRBV4-3|NA
TGCGCCAGCAGCCTAGGGGCTCCCGGGGGTAACTATGGCTACACCTTC
CASSLGAPGGNYGYTF
>NA|TRBJ1-1|TRBV5-4|NA
TGTGCCAGCAGCTTACCGGGACAAATGAACACTGAAGCTTTCTTT
CASSLPGQMNTEAFF
>NA|TRBJ2-2|TRBV7-6|NA
TGTGCCAGCAGCTTAGCAGACACCGGGGAGCTGTTTTTT
CASSLADTGELFF
>NA|TRBJ1-1|TRBV5-1|NA
TGCGCCAGCAGCTTGGAATTCGCCACTGAAGCTTTCTTT
CASSLEFATEAFF
>NA|TRBJ2-1|TRBV30|NA
TGTGCCTGGGCCGAATGGGGGCGCGGTCATGAGCAGTTCTTC
CAWAEWGRGHEQFF